Shown below are 31 T cell receptor beta chains from a single sample sequenced in a study of human T cells and chemical hapten exposure. Time point meaning: pre-sensitization, week 0. The treatment is: therapeutic diphenylcyclopropenone sensitization with weekly scalp DPC. TCRdb reprocessed the RACE reads with MiXCR, giving one entry per CDR3 protein. The sample has tens of thousands of distinct CDR3 sequences; 9.6% are singletons. Sequenced here: whole blood, sampled in connection with sensitization to the hapten diphenylcyclopropenone (DPC). These receptor sequences come from a woman aged 35 to 49 with alopecia areata. Some clones in this sample may be carry-over from other donors' samples.

At least ten counts were recorded for this clonotype. The J gene is TRBJ1-1, the V gene TRBV20-1; unclear D gene. Trimming pared 1 base from V and 0 bases from J, leaving 6 bases between. Germline CDR1 DFQATT, CDR2 SNEGSKA (reference sequence). The CDR3 contains 13 residues. CDR3 loop: CSARGQLNTEAFF. The CDR3 DNA sequence: TGCAGTGCTAGAGGGCAGCTGAACACTGAAGCTTTCTTT.

V and J are TRBV28 and TRBJ1-5, with D maybe TRBD1 (6 bases). The CDR3 length is 12 residues. The germline CDR1 and CDR2 sequences are MDHEN and SYDVKM. V was trimmed by 3 bases and J by 6 bases, leaving 6 bases between them. CDR3 region: CASSLTGQPQHF. In DNA form, the CDR3 reads TGTGCCAGCAGTTTGACAGGTCAGCCCCAGCATTTT.

The chain has TRBV2 and TRBJ1-2; D unclear. V lost 3 bases and J 7 bases, leaving 12 bases between the germline ends. The CDR3 covers 13 residues. Germline CDR1 and CDR2: SNHLY and FYNNEI. CDR3 protein: CASSDGSVVGYTF. Written as DNA, the CDR3 is TGTGCCAGCAGTGATGGGTCAGTCGTTGGCTACACCTTC.

This clonotype has at least ten counts. The CDR3 region is CASSLVEANYGYTF. The CDR3 DNA reads as TGTGCCAGCAGCTTAGTCGAGGCTAACTATGGCTACACCTTC. The chain links TRBV7-9 to TRBJ1-2; D not certain. V lost 1 base and J 0 bases, leaving 6 bases between the germline ends. The CDR3 is 14 amino acids. Germline V gene data show CDR1 as SEHNR and CDR2 as FQNEAQ (reference sequence).

Ten or more counts support this clonotype. The rearrangement links TRBV30 to TRBJ2-5, with D maybe TRBD1 (6 bases). CDR3 size: 11 residues. Germline CDR1 reads GTSNPN; CDR2 reads SVGIG (reference sequence). V shed 5 bases and J shed 7 bases, with 11 bases lying between them. CDR3 nucleotides: TGTGCCTGGGGGGGCCCCGGGACCCAGTACTTC. This translates into CAWGGPGTQYF.

Only a few counts were recorded for this clonotype. This chain joins TRBV29-1 and TRBJ1-4; the D gene is possibly TRBD1 (6 bases). The CDR3 extends over 14 amino acids. The germline V gene has CDR1 SQVTM and CDR2 ANQGSEA. With 6 bases removed from V and 7 bases from J, the gap between germline ends came to 18 bases. The chain's CDR3 is CSVERQAQGEKLFF. The CDR3 DNA sequence: TGCAGCGTCGAGCGACAGGCCCAAGGTGAAAAACTGTTTTTT.

This clonotype came up many times. The rearrangement uses TRBV6-2 or TRBV6-3 and TRBJ1-3, with unresolved D. Germline assignment: CDR1 MNHEY and CDR2 SVGEGT. Trimming cost V 8 bases and J 0 bases, with 8 bases left between them. The CDR3 is made up of 13 amino acids. The CDR3 region has the DNA TGTGCCAGCGTCTCCAACTCTGGAAACACCATATATTTT. It yields the protein CASVSNSGNTIYF.

This clonotype showed up many times. The chain carries TRBV29-1 and TRBJ1-1; D possibly corresponds to TRBD1 (6 bases). V lost 4 bases, J lost 0 bases, and 12 bases lay in between. Germline CDR1 reads SQVTM; CDR2 reads ANQGSEA. The CDR3 is 14 amino acids. The DNA of the CDR3 is TGCAGCGTTGCGGCAGGGGTCTTGAACACTGAAGCTTTCTTT. This gives the protein CSVAAGVLNTEAFF.

This clonotype appeared many times. The CDR3 protein is CATSDTTGGFINEQFF. CDR3 coding DNA: TGTGCCACCAGTGACACGACAGGGGGATTTATCAATGAGCAGTTCTTC. V and J are TRBV24-1 and TRBJ2-1; 9 bases align to TRBD1. Unmatched junction bases numbered 9, after V lost 4 bases and J lost 6 bases. The germline CDR1 and CDR2 sequences are KGHDR and SFDVKD. This CDR3 has 16 residues.

This clonotype was observed many times. The J gene is TRBJ2-7, the V gene TRBV4-3, with a weak D call TRBD1 (6 bases). This CDR3 is built from 15 residues. The V end was cut by 4 bases, the J end by 2 bases, with 15 bases between. The V gene's germline CDR1 is LGHNA and CDR2 YSLEER. The CDR3 loop is CASSPNRVVAYEQYF. The CDR3 DNA reads TGCGCCAGCAGCCCTAACAGGGTGGTCGCCTACGAGCAGTACTTC.

This clonotype has a count of ten or more. The genes are TRBV12-3 or TRBV12-4 and TRBJ1-2; D unclear. There are 13 residues in the CDR3. The ends were cut back, 3 bases at V and 2 bases at J, with 7 bases in the middle. Here the CDR3 reads CASSFRENYGYTF. CDR3 DNA: TGTGCCAGCAGTTTCCGGGAAAACTATGGCTACACCTTC.

This clonotype was observed at least ten times. The chain employs TRBV5-1 and TRBJ1-5, with no clear D. Deletions cut 8 bases from V and 0 bases from J, with 3 bases between. Germline V lookup: CDR1 SGHRS, CDR2 YFSETQ. CDR3 length: 11 amino acids. CDR3 loop: CARNSNQPQHF. DNA of the CDR3: TGCGCCAGGAATAGCAATCAGCCCCAGCATTTT.

This clonotype was seen ten or more times. The rearrangement uses TRBV12-3 or TRBV12-4 and TRBJ1-6, with 8 bases lining up with TRBD1. V trimming: 6 bases; J trimming: 7 bases; junction bases outside the gene matches: 5. CDR3 size: 14 residues. Here the CDR3 reads CASSPGGQNSPLHF. CDR3 nucleotides: TGTGCCAGCAGCCCAGGGGGCCAGAATTCACCCCTCCACTTT.

This clonotype was seen only a few times. CDR3 sequence reads: CASSLDHDSSSYEQYF. CDR3 nucleotides: TGTGCCAGCAGCTTAGATCATGACTCGAGCTCCTACGAGCAGTACTTC. This chain connects TRBV11-2 to TRBJ2-7; D uncertain. V shed 0 bases and J shed 0 bases, with 12 bases lying between them. The CDR3 has 16 residues. Germline V gives CDR1 SGHAT, CDR2 FQNNGV.

The gene calls are TRBV29-1 and TRBJ2-3; D remains unclear. The V end lost 3 bases, the J end lost 1 base, and 5 bases lay between the germline ends. The germline CDR1 and CDR2 sequences are SQVTM and ANQGSEA. The CDR3 extends over 12 amino acids. CDR3 DNA sequence: TGCAGCGTTGACCCGGGCACAGATACGCAGTATTTT. Protein product: CSVDPGTDTQYF.

This chain joins TRBV7-2 and TRBJ2-3, with 10 bases lining up with TRBD2. The trim removed 2 bases at V and 2 bases at J, leaving 7 bases unmatched. The CDR3 contains 17 residues. CDR1 SGHTA and CDR2 FQGNSA come from the germline V gene. The chain's CDR3 is CASSLRLAGANTDTQYF. In nucleotides, the CDR3 is TGTGCCAGCAGCTTAAGGCTAGCGGGGGCAAACACAGATACGCAGTATTTT.

J is TRBJ2-3 and V is TRBV5-1; 7 positions match TRBD2. The CDR3 is 15 amino acids. The germline gives CDR1 SGHRS, CDR2 YFSETQ. Germline trimming cut 4 bases from V and 3 bases from J; bases unmatched to any gene: 8. CDR3: CASSREVGVTDTQYF. The CDR3 DNA follows: TGCGCCAGCAGCCGGGAGGTCGGGGTGACAGATACGCAGTATTTT.

This clonotype was seen at least ten times. The chain has TRBV14 and TRBJ2-4, with 8 nucleotides matching TRBD2. CDR1 and CDR2 from the germline V gene are SGHDN and FVKESK. Trimming cost V 4 bases and J 6 bases; bases outside gene matches: 5. The CDR3 contains 14 residues. CDR3 residues: CASSLGLVGNIQYF. CDR3 nucleotides: TGTGCCAGCAGCCTGGGACTAGTAGGAAACATTCAGTACTTC.

This clonotype was counted a few times. The rearrangement uses TRBV7-2 and TRBJ2-6; D is uncertain. Deletions cut 1 base from V and 4 bases from J, with 8 bases between. Germline CDR1 is SGHTA and CDR2 is FQGNSA. The CDR3 spans 15 residues. The CDR3 DNA follows: TGTGCCAGCAGCTTAGGGGCGCGGGGGGCCAACGTCCTGACTTTC. The encoded protein is CASSLGARGANVLTF.

This clonotype has ten or more counts. The chain combines TRBV20-1 with TRBJ1-2, with D maybe TRBD1 (5 bases). The V gene's germline CDR1 is DFQATT and CDR2 SNEGSKA (reference sequence). The CDR3 runs to 13 residues. Trimming removed 0 bases at V and 8 bases at J, with 13 bases between. As DNA, the CDR3 is TGCAGTGCTAGAGACCCGAGGGACGGCGGCTACACCTTC. Translation: CSARDPRDGGYTF.

In this sample, this clonotype turned up many times. The rearrangement uses TRBV6-2 or TRBV6-3 and TRBJ2-1; 9 bases agree with TRBD1. J gave up 7 bases and V 6 bases, and 7 bases lay outside the gene matches. This CDR3 has 14 residues. Germline V lookup: CDR1 MNHEY, CDR2 SVGEGT. Here the CDR3 DNA reads TGTGCCAGCAGACGGACAGGGGTGAGGAATGAGCAGTTCTTC. As protein: CASRRTGVRNEQFF.

There are a few counts of this clonotype. The rearrangement links TRBV6-5 to TRBJ1-3; no definite D call. Germline values: CDR1 MNHEY, CDR2 SVGAGI. This CDR3 is 16 amino acids long. V was shortened by 0 bases and J by 0 bases, with 9 bases between the two germline ends. CDR3 in DNA: TGTGCCAGCAGTTACTCGATACCCAGCTCTGGAAACACCATATATTTT. It encodes CASSYSIPSSGNTIYF.

The V gene is TRBV7-2, the J gene TRBJ2-7, with a tentative D call TRBD2 (5 bases). The CDR3 contains 14 residues. Trimming shortened V by 2 bases and J by 1 base, and 9 bases separated the two germline ends. CDR1 is SGHTA and CDR2 is FQGNSA in the germline V gene. CDR3 loop: CASSLWESSYEQYF. The CDR3, as DNA: TGTGCCAGCAGCTTATGGGAGTCTTCCTACGAGCAGTACTTC.

The chain has TRBV12-3 or TRBV12-4 and TRBJ1-5; tentatively, D is TRBD1 (5 bases). The length of the CDR3 is 15 residues. V was shortened by 2 bases and J by 3 bases, with 11 bases between the two germline ends. The CDR3 DNA follows: TGTGCCAGCAGTTTATCAGGGAGACTCAATCAGCCCCAGCATTTT. Amino acids: CASSLSGRLNQPQHF.

This clonotype appeared many times. The CDR3 DNA reads TGTGCCAGCAGCGCCGGGACTAGCGGGGTAAATGAGCAGTTCTTC. This sequence encodes CASSAGTSGVNEQFF. This sequence joins TRBV13 and TRBJ2-1; 13 bases line up with TRBD2. Trimming cost V 5 bases and J 7 bases; bases outside gene matches: 5. CDR3 length equals 15 residues. CDR1 is PRHDT, CDR2 FYEKMQ, per germline (reference sequence).

There are many counts of this clonotype. The chain carries TRBV4-1 and TRBJ2-4; D gene unclear. Deletions cut 0 bases from V and 6 bases from J, with 12 bases between. Germline loops: CDR1 MGHRA, CDR2 YSYEKL. The CDR3 runs to 15 residues. The CDR3 loop is CASSQEGTRANIQYF. CDR3 DNA: TGCGCCAGCAGCCAAGAGGGCACCCGAGCAAACATTCAGTACTTC.

This rearrangement joins TRBV27 to TRBJ2-2; no clear D. CDR3 length: 13 amino acids. V was trimmed by 3 bases and J by 5 bases, leaving 7 bases between them. CDR1 and CDR2 from the germline V gene are MNHEY and SMNVEV (reference sequence). The chain's CDR3 is CASSFLPTGELFF. The CDR3 region has the DNA TGTGCCAGCAGTTTCTTACCGACCGGGGAGCTGTTTTTT.

This clonotype showed up many times. The genes are TRBV7-6 and TRBJ2-3, with a weak D call TRBD2 (5 bases). Germline CDR1 reads SGHVS; CDR2 reads FNYEAQ. This CDR3 has 15 residues. Trimming cost V 2 bases and J 2 bases, with 11 bases left between them. DNA for the CDR3: TGTGCCAGCAGCTTACTAGCCGTCTTCACAGATACGCAGTATTTT. Its translation is CASSLLAVFTDTQYF.

This clonotype was picked up many times. The chain combines TRBV20-1 with TRBJ1-4; D gene unclear. Per germline, CDR1 DFQATT and CDR2 SNEGSKA (reference sequence). V shed 6 bases and J shed 7 bases, with 15 bases lying between them. This CDR3 spans 13 amino acids. DNA for the CDR3: TGCAGTGCCAGTACAGAGGGCGGTGAAAAACTGTTTTTT. It codes for CSASTEGGEKLFF.

This clonotype was detected only a few times. The chain links TRBV20-1 to TRBJ2-2, with D possibly matching TRBD2 (5 bases). CDR1 and CDR2 (germline): DFQATT, SNEGSKA (reference sequence). V lost 5 bases and J lost 5, with 12 bases in between. The CDR3 covers 13 residues. CDR3 nucleotides: TGCAGTGCTTCAGCGGTGGGGACCGGGGAGCTGTTTTTT. Protein sequence: CSASAVGTGELFF.

The CDR3 loop is CASSLVGTGTNYGYTF. For the CDR3, the DNA is TGTGCCAGCAGCTTAGTGGGGACAGGGACGAACTATGGCTACACCTTC. The rearrangement links TRBV7-2 to TRBJ1-2, with 9 bases lining up with TRBD1. Trimming removed 1 base from V and 2 bases from J; junction bases left unmatched: 5. The CDR3 loop spans 16 amino acids. CDR1 SGHTA and CDR2 FQGNSA come from the germline V gene.